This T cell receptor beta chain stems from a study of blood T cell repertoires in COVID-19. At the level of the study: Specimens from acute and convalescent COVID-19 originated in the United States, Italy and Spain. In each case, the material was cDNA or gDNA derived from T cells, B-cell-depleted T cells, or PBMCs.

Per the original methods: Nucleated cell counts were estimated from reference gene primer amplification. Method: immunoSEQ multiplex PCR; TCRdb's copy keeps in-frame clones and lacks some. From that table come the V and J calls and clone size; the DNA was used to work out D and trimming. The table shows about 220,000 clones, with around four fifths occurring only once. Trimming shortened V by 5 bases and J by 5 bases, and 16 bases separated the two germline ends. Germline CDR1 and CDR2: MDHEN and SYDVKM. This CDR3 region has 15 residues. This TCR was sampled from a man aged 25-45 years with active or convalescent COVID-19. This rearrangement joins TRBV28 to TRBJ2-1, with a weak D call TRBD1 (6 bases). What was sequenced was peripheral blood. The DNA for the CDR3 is TGTGCCAGCAGTGTCCGGGACATCCGCGACAATGAGCAGTTCTTC. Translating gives CASSVRDIRDNEQFF.